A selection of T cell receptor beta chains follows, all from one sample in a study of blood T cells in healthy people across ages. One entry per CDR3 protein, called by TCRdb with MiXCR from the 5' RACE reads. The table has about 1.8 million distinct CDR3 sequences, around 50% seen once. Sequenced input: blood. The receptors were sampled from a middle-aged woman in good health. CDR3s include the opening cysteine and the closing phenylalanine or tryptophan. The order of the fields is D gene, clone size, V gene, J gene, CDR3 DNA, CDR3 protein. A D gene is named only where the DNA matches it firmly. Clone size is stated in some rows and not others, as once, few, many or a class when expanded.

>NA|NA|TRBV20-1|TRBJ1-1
TGCAGTGCCCTGGACAGCGCGAACACTGAAGCTTTCTTT
CSALDSANTEAFF
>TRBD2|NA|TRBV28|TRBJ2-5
TGTGCCAGCAGCCCCGGGGGGGCCCTAGAGACCCAGTACTTC
CASSPGGALETQYF
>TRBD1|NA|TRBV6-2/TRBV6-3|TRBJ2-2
TGTGCCAGCAGCACCACAGGGGGCACTTCAGCCGGGGAGCTGTTTTTT
CASSTTGGTSAGELFF
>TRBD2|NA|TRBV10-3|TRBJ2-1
TGTGCCATCGGGCTAGCGGGGGGGCCGGGCAATGAGCAGTTCTTC
CAIGLAGGPGNEQFF
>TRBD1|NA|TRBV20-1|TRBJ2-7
TGCAGTGCAAGGACAGGGAACTACGAGCAGTACTTC
CSARTGNYEQYF
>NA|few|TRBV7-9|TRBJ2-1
TGTGCCAGCAGGGACAGTAACTCCTACAATGAGCAGTTCTTC
CASRDSNSYNEQFF
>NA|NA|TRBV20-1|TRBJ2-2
TGCAGTGCCCACTTCCCAGGGCCCACCGCCGGGGAGCTGTTTTTT
CSAHFPGPTAGELFF
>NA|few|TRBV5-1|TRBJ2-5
TGCGCCAGCATGTTAGCGGTGCAAGAGACCCAGTACTTC
CASMLAVQETQYF
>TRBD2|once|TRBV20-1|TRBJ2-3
TGCAGTGCTAGAGACCGGGGGGAGGCGGCAGATACGCAGTATTTT
CSARDRGEAADTQYF
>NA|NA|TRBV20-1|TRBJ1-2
TGCAGTGCTAGAGACCTCGTGGATGGAGAAGGAGGCTACACCTTC
CSARDLVDGEGGYTF
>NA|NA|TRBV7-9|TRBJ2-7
TGTGCCAGCAGCTCCAGTTTCACTGGCGGGGAATCCTACGAGCAGTACTTC
CASSSSFTGGESYEQYF
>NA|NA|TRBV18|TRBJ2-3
TGTGCCAGCTCACCCCCGGTACTGGGGGAGAACACAGATACGCAGTATTTT
CASSPPVLGENTDTQYF
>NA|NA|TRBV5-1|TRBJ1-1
TGCGCCAGCAGGTTGGACGGGGGGGTGACCTCCACTGAAGCTTTCTTT
CASRLDGGVTSTEAFF
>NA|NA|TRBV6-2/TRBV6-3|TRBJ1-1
TGTGCCAGCAGTTACTCTACTCGTGCGAGGGACACTGAAGCTTTCTTT
CASSYSTRARDTEAFF
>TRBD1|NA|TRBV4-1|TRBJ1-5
TGCGCCAGCAGCCAAGAGATGGGACAGTCTAGCAATCAGCCCCAGCATTTT
CASSQEMGQSSNQPQHF
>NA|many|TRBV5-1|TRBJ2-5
TGTGCCAGCAGCTTATTAGCACGGGAGACCCAGTACTTC
CASSLLARETQYF
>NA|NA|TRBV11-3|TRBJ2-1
TGTGCCAGCAGCTTAGGGGGGGACCTCTCCAATGAGCAGTTCTTC
CASSLGGDLSNEQFF
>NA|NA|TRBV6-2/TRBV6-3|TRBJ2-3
TGTGCCACCCGTTATAGTTCGGGAGATACGCAGTATTTT
CATRYSSGDTQYF
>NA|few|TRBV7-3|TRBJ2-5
TGTGCCAGCAGCTTACAGGCAGGGATCCAAGAGACCCAGTACTTC
CASSLQAGIQETQYF
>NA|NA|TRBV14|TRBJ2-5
TGTGCCAGCAGCCAGAGAGAAGTAAAGGAGACCCAGTACTTC
CASSQREVKETQYF
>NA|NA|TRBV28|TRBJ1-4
TGTGCCAGCAGTTTATTAGAGGGAAAACTGTTTTTT
CASSLLEGKLFF
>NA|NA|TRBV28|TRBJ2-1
TGTGCCAGCCCACCTCCTAGGGCGGGGGCCCACAATGAGCAGTTCTTC
CASPPPRAGAHNEQFF
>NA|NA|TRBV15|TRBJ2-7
TGTGCCACCAGCAGTGAAGGGGTGAACTACGAGCAGTACTTC
CATSSEGVNYEQYF
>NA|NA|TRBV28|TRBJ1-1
TGTGCCAGCAGTTTAAGGCAGGGAGCTTTCTTT
CASSLRQGAFF
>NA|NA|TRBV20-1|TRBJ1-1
TGCAGTGCTAGTGCTGCGAACACTGAAGCTTTCTTT
CSASAANTEAFF
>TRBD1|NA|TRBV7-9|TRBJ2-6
TGTGCCAGCAGCTTTTACGGGACAGGAACACCCGCCTCTGGGGCCAACGTCCTGACTTTC
CASSFYGTGTPASGANVLTF
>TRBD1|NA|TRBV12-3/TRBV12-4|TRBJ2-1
TGTGCCAGCAGTCCTCCGGGACAGGGTTGGAATGAGCAGTTCTTC
CASSPPGQGWNEQFF
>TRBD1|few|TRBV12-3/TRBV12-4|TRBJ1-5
TGTGCCAGCAGTCCAACAGGGGAACAGCCCCAGCATTTT
CASSPTGEQPQHF
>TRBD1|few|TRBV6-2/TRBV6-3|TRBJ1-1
TGTGCCAGCATAAGCCTACGGACAGGGGACACTGAAGCTTTCTTT
CASISLRTGDTEAFF
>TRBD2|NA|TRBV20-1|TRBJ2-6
TGCAGTGCTAGAGGGGGGGGCTCTGGGGCCAACGTCCTGACTTTC
CSARGGGSGANVLTF
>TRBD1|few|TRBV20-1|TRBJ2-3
TGCAGTGCAAGGACAGGACGCACAGATACGCAGTATTTT
CSARTGRTDTQYF
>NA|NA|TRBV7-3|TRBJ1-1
TGTGCCAGCAGCTTAAAGGGCCGGCGGGGGGAGGGGAACACTGAAGCTTTCTTT
CASSLKGRRGEGNTEAFF
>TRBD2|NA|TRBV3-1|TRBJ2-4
TGTGCCAGCAGCCAAAGAGGACTAGCGGCAGCCAAAAACATTCAGTACTTC
CASSQRGLAAAKNIQYF
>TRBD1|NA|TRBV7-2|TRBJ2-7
TGTGCCAGCAGCCCGGACAGGGGGTTTGCTTACGAGCAGTACTTC
CASSPDRGFAYEQYF
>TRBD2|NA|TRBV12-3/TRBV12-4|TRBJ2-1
TGTGCCAGCAGTTGGGAGGGTAGCGGGGGTGGTGAGCAGTTCTTC
CASSWEGSGGGEQFF
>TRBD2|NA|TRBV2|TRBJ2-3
TGTGCCAGCAACTCCAGGACTAGCGGAGGCACAGATACGCAGTATTTT
CASNSRTSGGTDTQYF
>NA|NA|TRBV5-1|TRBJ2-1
TGCGCCAGCAGCATGTACAGGGTTAACAATGAGCAGTTCTTC
CASSMYRVNNEQFF
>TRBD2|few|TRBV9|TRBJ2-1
TGTGCCAGCAGCGTAGATGCTAGCGGGGGGATACTCAATGAGCAGTTCTTC
CASSVDASGGILNEQFF
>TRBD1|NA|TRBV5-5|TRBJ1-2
TGTGCCAGCAGCTTGGAGGGACAGGGTCTCTATGGCTACACCTTC
CASSLEGQGLYGYTF
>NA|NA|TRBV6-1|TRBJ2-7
TGTGCCAGCAGTGAACGGTGGGGTTCCGAGCAGTACTTC
CASSERWGSEQYF